This T cell receptor beta chain derives from a study of blood T cell repertoires in COVID-19. V lost 4 bases and J lost 4; bases outside the gene matches: 5. CDR1 is SGHDT and CDR2 is YYEEEE in the germline V gene. The CDR3 runs to 15 residues. Self-reported history from a screening survey and questionnaire set each donor's cohort. Recovered participants had two consecutive negative NP/OP PCR tests, healthcare professional clearance, or symptom resolution. The repertoire was sequenced with immunoSEQ multiplex PCR; TCRdb's copy has only in-frame clones and lacks some. The sample has 200,000 to 250,000 clones, about 89% seen once.

Sample: PBMCs or T cells enriched from blood (not recorded which). The origin of this receptor is a young woman who had recovered from COVID-19. This chain connects TRBV5-6 to TRBJ2-7; TRBD2 aligns across 13 bases. As DNA, the CDR3 is TGTGCCAGCAGCACCGGACTAGCGGGGGCTTACGAGCAGTACTTC. Encoded protein: CASSTGLAGAYEQYF.